The T cell receptor beta chain described here comes from a study of T cell changes during pregnancy in multiple sclerosis. Produced via immunoSEQ multiplex PCR; TCRdb's table is partial and in-frame only. The top ten hold approximately 2.8% of the sample, which has 65,000 to 90,000 clones, 85% to 95% seen once. V shed 5 bases and J shed 4 bases, with 15 bases lying between them. Germline values: CDR1 SGHAT, CDR2 FQNNGV. This CDR3 is built from 15 residues. The material was peripheral blood, obtained in the third trimester of pregnancy. The sequence came from a female donor in good health, enrolled as a control in a pregnancy study. The chain couples TRBV11-2 to TRBJ2-1; D might be TRBD2 (6 bases). CDR3 in amino acids: CASSRDRETYNEQFF. As DNA, the CDR3 is TGTGCCAGCAGCAGAGACCGGGAGACATACAATGAGCAGTTCTTC.